The sequence of this T cell receptor beta chain was determined in a study of blood T cell repertoires in COVID-19. Sequencing was performed with immunoSEQ multiplex PCR; in TCRdb, only in-frame clones are kept and a portion is missing. The table has some 260,000 clones, roughly four fifths seen once. The specimen sequenced was PBMCs or T cells enriched from blood (not recorded which). The clonotype was recovered from a man in his thirties or forties with acute COVID-19.

The CDR3: CASTSSRDRGQEKDTEAFF. The CDR3 coding sequence is TGTGCCAGCACCTCCAGCCGGGACAGGGGGCAAGAGAAGGACACTGAAGCTTTCTTT. The gene calls are TRBV27 and TRBJ1-1; 12 bases map to TRBD1. Germline V lookup: CDR1 MNHEY, CDR2 SMNVEV (reference sequence). V was clipped by 7 bases and J by 3 bases; unmatched bases: 18. CDR3 length: 19 residues.